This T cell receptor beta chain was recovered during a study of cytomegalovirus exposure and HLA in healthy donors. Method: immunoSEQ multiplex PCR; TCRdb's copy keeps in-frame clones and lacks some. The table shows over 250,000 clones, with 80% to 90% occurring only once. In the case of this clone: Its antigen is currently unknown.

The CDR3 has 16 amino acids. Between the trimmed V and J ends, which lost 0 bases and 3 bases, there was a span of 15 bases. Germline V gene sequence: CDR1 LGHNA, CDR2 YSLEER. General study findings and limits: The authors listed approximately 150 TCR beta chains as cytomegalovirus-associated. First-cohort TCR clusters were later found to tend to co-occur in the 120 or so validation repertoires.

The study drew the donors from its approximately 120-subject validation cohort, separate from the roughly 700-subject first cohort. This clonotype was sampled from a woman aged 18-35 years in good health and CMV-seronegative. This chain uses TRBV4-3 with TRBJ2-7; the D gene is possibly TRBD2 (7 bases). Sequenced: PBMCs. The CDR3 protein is CASSQEEGGGGYEQYF. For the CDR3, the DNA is TGCGCCAGCAGCCAAGAGGAGGGGGGAGGGGGCTACGAGCAGTACTTC.